This T cell receptor beta chain derives from a study of shared clonotypes between healthy human individuals. To note about this clone: Relative to the germline gene, one junction end is altered; a read error may explain this.

Germline CDR1 SSHAT, CDR2 FNYEAQ (reference sequence). CDR3 length: 13 residues. Measured with immunoSEQ multiplex PCR; TCRdb has only the in-frame clones, and not every one. This table holds a few million clones, approximately 94% found once. V usage is TRBV7-7 and J usage is TRBJ2-3; D might be TRBD2 (6 bases). The material sequenced was naive CD4+ T cells sorted from blood. Subset indicated: CD45RA+ positively selected. The receptor was derived from a man younger than 35 in good health. The CDR3 sequence: CASSLAAGDTQYF. CDR3 nucleotides: TGTGCTAGCAGCTTAGCAGCGGGAGATACGCAGTATTTT.